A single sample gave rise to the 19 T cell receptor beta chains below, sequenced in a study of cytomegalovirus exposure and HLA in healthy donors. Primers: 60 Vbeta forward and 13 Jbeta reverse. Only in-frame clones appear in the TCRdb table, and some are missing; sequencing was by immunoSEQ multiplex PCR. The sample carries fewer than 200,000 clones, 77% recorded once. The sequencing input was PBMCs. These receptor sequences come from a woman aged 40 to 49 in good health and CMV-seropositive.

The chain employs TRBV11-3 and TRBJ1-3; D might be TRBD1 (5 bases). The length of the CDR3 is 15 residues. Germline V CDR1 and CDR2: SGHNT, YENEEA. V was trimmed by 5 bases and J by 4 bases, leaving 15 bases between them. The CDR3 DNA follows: TGTGCCAGCAGCCCCCGATCGGGGGTCGGAAACACCATATATTTT. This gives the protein CASSPRSGVGNTIYF.

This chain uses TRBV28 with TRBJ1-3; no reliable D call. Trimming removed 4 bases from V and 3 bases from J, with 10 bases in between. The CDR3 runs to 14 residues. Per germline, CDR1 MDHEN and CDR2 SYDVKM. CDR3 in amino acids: CASSSSGGGNTIYF. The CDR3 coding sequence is TGTGCCAGCAGTTCCTCAGGAGGTGGAAACACCATATATTTT.

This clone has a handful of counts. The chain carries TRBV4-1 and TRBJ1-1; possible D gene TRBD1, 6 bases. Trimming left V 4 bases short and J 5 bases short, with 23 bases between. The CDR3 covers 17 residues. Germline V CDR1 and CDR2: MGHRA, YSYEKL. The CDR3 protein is CASSRTDWGGQGTEAFF. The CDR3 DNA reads TGCGCCAGCAGCCGTACAGACTGGGGGGGTCAGGGGACTGAAGCTTTCTTT.

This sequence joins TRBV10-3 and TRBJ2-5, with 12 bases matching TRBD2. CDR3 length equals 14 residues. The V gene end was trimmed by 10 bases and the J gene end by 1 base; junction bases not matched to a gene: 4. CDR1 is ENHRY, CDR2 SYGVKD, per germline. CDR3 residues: CATGLAGSQETQYF. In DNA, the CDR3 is TGTGCCACCGGACTAGCGGGATCCCAAGAGACCCAGTACTTC.

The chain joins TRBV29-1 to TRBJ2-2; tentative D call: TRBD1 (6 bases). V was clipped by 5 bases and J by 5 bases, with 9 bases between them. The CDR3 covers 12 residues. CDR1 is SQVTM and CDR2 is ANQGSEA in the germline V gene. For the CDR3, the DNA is TGCAGCGTTAGGGGGTTGACCGGGGAGCTGTTTTTT. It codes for CSVRGLTGELFF.

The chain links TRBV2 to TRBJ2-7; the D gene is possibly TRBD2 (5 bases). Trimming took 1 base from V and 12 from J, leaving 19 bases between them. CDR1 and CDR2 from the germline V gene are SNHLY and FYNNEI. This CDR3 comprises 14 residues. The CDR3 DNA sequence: TGTGCCAGCAGTGAAGGGCGAAATGAGGGCACGCGGTACTTC. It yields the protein CASSEGRNEGTRYF.

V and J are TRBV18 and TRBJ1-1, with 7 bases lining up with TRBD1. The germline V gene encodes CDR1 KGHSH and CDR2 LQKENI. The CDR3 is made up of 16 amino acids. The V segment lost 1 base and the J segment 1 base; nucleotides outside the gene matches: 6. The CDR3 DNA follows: TGTGCCAGCTCACCACAACGAGGGACAGAGAACACTGAAGCTTTCTTT. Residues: CASSPQRGTENTEAFF.

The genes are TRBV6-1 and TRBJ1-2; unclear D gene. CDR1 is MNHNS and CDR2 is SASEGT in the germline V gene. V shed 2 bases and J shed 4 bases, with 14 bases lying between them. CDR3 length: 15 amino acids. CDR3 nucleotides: TGTGCCAGCAGTGAAACACATGGCCCTGCCTATGGCTACACCTTC. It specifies CASSETHGPAYGYTF.

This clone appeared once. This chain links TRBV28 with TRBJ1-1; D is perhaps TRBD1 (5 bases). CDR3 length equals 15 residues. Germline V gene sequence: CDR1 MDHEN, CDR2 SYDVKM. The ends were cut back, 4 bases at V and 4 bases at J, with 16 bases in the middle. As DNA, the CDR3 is TGTGCCAGCAGTTCCTCCGGGCAGGGAGGCACTGAAGCTTTCTTT. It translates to CASSSSGQGGTEAFF.

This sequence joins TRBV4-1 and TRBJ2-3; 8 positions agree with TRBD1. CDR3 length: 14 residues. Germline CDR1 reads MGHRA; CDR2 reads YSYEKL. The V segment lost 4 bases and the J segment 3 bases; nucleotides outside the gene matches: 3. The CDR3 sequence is CASSPTGVTDTQYF. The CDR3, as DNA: TGCGCCAGCAGCCCGACAGGGGTGACAGATACGCAGTATTTT.

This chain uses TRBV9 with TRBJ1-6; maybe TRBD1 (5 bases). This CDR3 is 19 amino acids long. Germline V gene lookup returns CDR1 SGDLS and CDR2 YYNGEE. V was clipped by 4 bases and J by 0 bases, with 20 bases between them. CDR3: CASSPRDFFEDSYNSPLHF. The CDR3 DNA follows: TGTGCCAGCAGCCCCCGGGACTTTTTTGAGGACTCCTATAATTCACCCCTCCACTTT.

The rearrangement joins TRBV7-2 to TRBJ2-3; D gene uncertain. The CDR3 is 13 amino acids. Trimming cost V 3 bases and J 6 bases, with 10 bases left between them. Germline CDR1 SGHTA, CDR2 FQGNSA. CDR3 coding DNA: TGTGCCAGCAGCTTTACCCTGGGCGATACGCAGTATTTT. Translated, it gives CASSFTLGDTQYF.

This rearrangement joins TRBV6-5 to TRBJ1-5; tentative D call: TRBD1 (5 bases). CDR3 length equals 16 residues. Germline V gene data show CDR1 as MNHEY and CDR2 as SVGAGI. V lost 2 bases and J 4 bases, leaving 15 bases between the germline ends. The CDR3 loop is CASSYLDPGGNQPQHF. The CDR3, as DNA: TGTGCCAGCAGTTACCTGGACCCCGGGGGGAATCAGCCCCAGCATTTT.

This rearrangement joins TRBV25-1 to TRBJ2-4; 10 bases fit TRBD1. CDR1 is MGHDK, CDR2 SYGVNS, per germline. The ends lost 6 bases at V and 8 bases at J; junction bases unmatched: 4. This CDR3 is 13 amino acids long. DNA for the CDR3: TGTGCCAGCAGAGGGACAGGGGTGGACATTCAGTACTTC. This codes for CASRGTGVDIQYF.

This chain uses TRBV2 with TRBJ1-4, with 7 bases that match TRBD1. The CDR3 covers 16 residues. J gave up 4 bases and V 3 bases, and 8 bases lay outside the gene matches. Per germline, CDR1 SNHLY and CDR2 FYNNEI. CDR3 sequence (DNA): TGTGCCAGCAGTGATGAAGGGGGCGCGGGTAATGAAAAACTGTTTTTT. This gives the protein CASSDEGGAGNEKLFF.

Here the CDR3 reads CASSLTGDNSNQPQHF. The CDR3 DNA follows: TGTGCCAGCTCACTGACAGGAGATAATAGCAATCAGCCCCAGCATTTT. This chain connects TRBV18 to TRBJ1-5, with D perhaps matching TRBD1 (6 bases). Trimming cost V 4 bases and J 0 bases, with 13 bases left between them. This CDR3 spans 16 amino acids. Germline V gives CDR1 KGHSH, CDR2 LQKENI.

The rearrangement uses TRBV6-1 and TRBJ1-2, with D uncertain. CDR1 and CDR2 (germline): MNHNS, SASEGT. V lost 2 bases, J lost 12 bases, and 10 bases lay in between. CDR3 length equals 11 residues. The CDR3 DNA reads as TGTGCCAGCAGTGAAAGTTTGGGAGACACCTTC. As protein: CASSESLGDTF.

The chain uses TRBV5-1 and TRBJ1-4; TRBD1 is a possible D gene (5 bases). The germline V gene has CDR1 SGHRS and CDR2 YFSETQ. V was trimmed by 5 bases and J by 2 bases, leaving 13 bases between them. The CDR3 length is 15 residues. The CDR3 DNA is TGCGCCAGCAGTCTCATGGGGGGGACTAATGAAAAACTGTTTTTT. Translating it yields CASSLMGGTNEKLFF.

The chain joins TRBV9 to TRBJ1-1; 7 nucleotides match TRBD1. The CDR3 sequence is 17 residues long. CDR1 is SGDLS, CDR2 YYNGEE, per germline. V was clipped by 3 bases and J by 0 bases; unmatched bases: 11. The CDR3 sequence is CASSGGQPYSLNTEAFF. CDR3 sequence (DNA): TGTGCCAGCAGCGGGGGACAGCCTTACTCCTTGAACACTGAAGCTTTCTTT.